Listed below are T cell receptor beta chains from one sample, sequenced in a study of high-grade serous ovarian cancer treatment subgroups. Clones were sequenced by immunoSEQ multiplex PCR, and TCRdb holds only the in-frame ones, with some missing. The table lists 12,000 to 15,000 clones, 85% to 90% of them singletons. The sample taken for sequencing was tumor tissue. The receptor set was obtained from a human donor with high-grade serous ovarian cancer. Each CDR3 is given with its conserved first and last residue. Each record gives: CDR3 protein, CDR3 DNA, D gene, clone size, V gene, J gene. The D gene is left open where the match is weak. For some rows the clone size is stated as once, few or many, or as a class when expanded; others skip it.

CASSLEGGSYNEQFF	TGTGCCAGCAGTTTAGAAGGGGGGTCTTACAATGAGCAGTTCTTC	.	.	TRBV28	TRBJ2-1
CASSDLGPTGGEQYF	TGCGCCAGCAGCGACCTAGGACCCACGGGGGGGGAGCAGTACTTC	TRBD2	.	TRBV5-1	TRBJ2-7
CASSVTEGGYTIYF	TGTGCCAGCAGCGTAACGGAGGGGGGGTACACCATATATTTT	.	.	TRBV9	TRBJ1-3
CAISDNRGSFFF	TGTGCCATCAGTGACAACAGGGGGTCCTTTTTTTTT	TRBD1	.	TRBV10-3	TRBJ2-3
CAWSVGQHSGANVLTF	TGTGCCTGGAGTGTCGGACAGCACTCTGGGGCCAACGTCCTGACTTTC	.	.	TRBV30	TRBJ2-6
CASSSGLLGETQYF	TGTGCCAGCAGCTCGGGACTATTGGGGGAGACCCAGTACTTC	TRBD2	.	TRBV11-3	TRBJ2-5
CAWSVTLGQLYGYTF	TGTGCCTGGAGTGTAACCCTAGGGCAGCTCTATGGCTACACCTTC	.	.	TRBV30	TRBJ1-2
CASSLYAPGGPMNTEAFF	TGTGCCAGCAGTTTATATGCTCCAGGGGGCCCAATGAACACTGAAGCTTTCTTT	TRBD1	.	TRBV27	TRBJ1-1
CASSERGRIAGELFF	TGTGCCAGCAGTGAGCGGGGGCGGATAGCCGGGGAGCTGTTTTTT	.	.	TRBV2	TRBJ2-2
CASSFGQGQETQYF	TGTGCCAGCAGTTTCGGACAGGGACAAGAGACCCAGTACTTC	TRBD1	.	TRBV5-6	TRBJ2-5
CASSHSRGSYNEQFF	TGTGCCAGCAGTCACAGCAGGGGTTCTTACAATGAGCAGTTCTTC	.	.	TRBV7-3	TRBJ2-1
CASSRDLTLNYGYTF	TGTGCCAGCAGCCGGGACTTAACCCTTAACTATGGCTACACCTTC	.	.	TRBV2	TRBJ1-2
CASSPLSNEKLFF	TGTGCCAGCTCACCGCTTAGTAATGAAAAACTGTTTTTT	.	few	TRBV18	TRBJ1-4
CASSFGGDETQYF	TGCGCCAGCAGCTTTGGGGGCGATGAGACCCAGTACTTC	.	.	TRBV5-1	TRBJ2-5
CASSLSGVDEQFF	TGCGCCAGCAGCCTCTCGGGGGTTGATGAGCAGTTCTTC	.	.	TRBV5-1	TRBJ2-1
CASSIGGHYEQYF	TGTGCCAGTAGTATCGGGGGACACTACGAGCAGTACTTC	.	.	TRBV19	TRBJ2-7
CASKDRGLGTDTQYF	TGTGCCAGCAAAGATAGGGGGCTGGGCACAGATACGCAGTATTTT	TRBD1	.	TRBV2	TRBJ2-3
CASSLGSAVTDTQYF	TGTGCCAGCAGCTTAGGGTCTGCGGTTACAGATACGCAGTATTTT	.	.	TRBV7-6	TRBJ2-3
CASSQADEQYF	TGTGCCAGCAGCCAAGCCGACGAGCAGTACTTC	.	.	TRBV4-2	TRBJ2-7
CASSLGGGGFSYNEQFF	TGTGCCAGCAGCTTAGGAGGGGGCGGCTTCTCCTACAATGAGCAGTTCTTC	TRBD1	.	TRBV7-9	TRBJ2-1
CASRGGNQPQHF	TGTGCCAGTAGGGGGGGCAATCAGCCCCAGCATTTT	.	.	TRBV19	TRBJ1-5
CASSADRGLIIKAFF	TGTGCCAGCAGCGCTGACAGGGGGCTTATTATTAAAGCTTTCTTT	TRBD1	.	TRBV7-9	TRBJ1-1